Shown below are 15 T cell receptor beta chains from a single sample sequenced in a study of cytomegalovirus exposure and HLA in healthy donors. Sequenced by immunoSEQ multiplex PCR; TCRdb stores in-frame clones only, minus some. The sample comprises some 260,000 clones, less than 95% of which are singletons, and 3.1% rests with the top ten. The specimen was PBMCs. The receptors stem from a woman in her thirties in good health and CMV-seronegative.

The CDR3: CASSPLTGGDGAETQYF. The DNA of the CDR3 is TGTGCCAGCAGCCCCTTGACAGGGGGCGATGGCGCAGAGACCCAGTACTTC. The chain joins TRBV4-2 to TRBJ2-5, with TRBD1 matching 10 bases. The length of the CDR3 is 17 residues. Germline V gene lookup returns CDR1 LGHNA and CDR2 YNFKEQ. V lost 4 bases, J lost 4 bases, and 12 bases stayed unmatched.

The chain links TRBV6-1 to TRBJ2-5; 8 positions match TRBD2. Trimming at V came to 2 bases and at J to 1 base, leaving 9 bases not matched to a gene. Germline V gene lookup returns CDR1 MNHNS and CDR2 SASEGT. This CDR3 spans 17 amino acids. The CDR3 sequence is CASSEIRASGLQETQYF. The CDR3 DNA is TGTGCCAGCAGTGAAATTAGGGCTAGCGGGCTCCAAGAGACCCAGTACTTC.

This rearrangement joins TRBV9 to TRBJ2-4; D possibly corresponds to TRBD2 (7 bases). This CDR3 comprises 15 residues. The germline CDR1 and CDR2 sequences are SGDLS and YYNGEE. Trimming left V 0 bases short and J 7 bases short, with 14 bases between. CDR3 sequence reads: CASSVEAAGANIQYF. In DNA form, the CDR3 reads TGTGCCAGCAGCGTAGAGGCTGCGGGGGCGAACATTCAGTACTTC.

This clone was found a few times. The V call is TRBV27, the J call TRBJ1-5; 8 nucleotides agree with TRBD1. The CDR3 is 15 amino acids. V shed 6 bases and J 2 bases; nucleotides not matched to a gene: 6. Germline V gene lookup returns CDR1 MNHEY and CDR2 SMNVEV (reference sequence). CDR3 region: CASSPGGSGNQPQHF. In DNA, the CDR3 is TGTGCCAGCAGCCCAGGGGGCAGTGGCAATCAGCCCCAGCATTTT.

The V gene is TRBV11-2, the J gene TRBJ2-1; 11 bases map to TRBD2. This CDR3 is 15 amino acids long. V gave up 1 base and J gave up 9 bases; unmatched junction bases: 5. Germline assignment: CDR1 SGHAT and CDR2 FQNNGV. CDR3 nucleotides: TGTGCCAGCAGCTTAGCACTAGCGGGAGTGGTTGAGCAGTTCTTC. Its protein product is CASSLALAGVVEQFF.

V is TRBV5-6 and J is TRBJ1-2; 7 nucleotides agree with TRBD1. Trimming at V came to 1 base and at J to 8 bases, leaving 8 bases not matched to a gene. The germline V gene encodes CDR1 SGHDT and CDR2 YYEEEE. The CDR3 sequence is 14 residues long. CDR3 protein: CASSLPDRSLGYTF. The CDR3 DNA reads as TGTGCCAGCAGCTTGCCGGACAGGTCGTTGGGCTACACCTTC. The whole variable domain, remainder taken from reference TRBV5-6 and TRBJ1-2, is DAGVTQSPTHLIKTRGQQVTLRCSPKSGHDTVSWYQQALGQGPQFIFQYYEEEERQRGNFPDRFSGHQFPNYSSELNVNALLLGDSALYLCASSLPDRSLGYTFGSGTRLTVV.

This sequence joins TRBV15 and TRBJ2-1; 7 bases align to TRBD1. The junction had 9 bases not matched to a gene; V was cut back by 6 bases and J by 1 base. CDR3 length: 16 amino acids. CDR1 is LNHNV, CDR2 YYDKDF, per germline (reference sequence). The DNA of the CDR3 is TGTGCCACCAGGATGGGACGGACAGGTTCCTACAATGAGCAGTTCTTC. Translating gives CATRMGRTGSYNEQFF.

This rearrangement joins TRBV6-5 to TRBJ1-1; tentative D call: TRBD1 (6 bases). The V gene lost 10 bases and the J gene lost 4 bases, with 16 bases spanning the gap. Per germline, CDR1 MNHEY and CDR2 SVGAGI. CDR3 length: 13 amino acids. The CDR3 here is CATAGAGGTEAFF. In DNA, the CDR3 is TGTGCCACAGCAGGGGCGGGGGGCACTGAAGCTTTCTTT.

The chain has TRBV7-2 and TRBJ2-7; 8 bases map to TRBD1. Losses at the gene ends were 4 bases for V and 4 bases for J; bases not matched to a gene: 9. This CDR3 comprises 15 residues. Germline CDR1 SGHTA, CDR2 FQGNSA. CDR3 region: CASSSLTGAPYEQYF. CDR3 DNA sequence: TGTGCCAGCAGCTCATTGACAGGGGCACCATACGAGCAGTACTTC. Combining the CDR3 with reference TRBV7-2 and TRBJ2-7 gives the whole variable domain GAGVSQSPSNKVTEKGKDVELRCDPISGHTALYWYRQSLGQGLEFLIYFQGNSAPDKSGLPSDRFSAERTGGSVSTLTIQRTQQEDSAVYLCASSSLTGAPYEQYFGPGTRLTVT.

V is TRBV6-5 and J is TRBJ2-3, with D unresolved. Germline lookup yields CDR1 MNHEY and CDR2 SVGAGI. This CDR3 is 13 amino acids long. The germline V and J ends were trimmed by 8 bases and 2 bases, with 11 bases remaining between them. The DNA for the CDR3 is TGTGCCAGCCGACAATATAACACAGATACGCAGTATTTT. It specifies CASRQYNTDTQYF.

The rearrangement links TRBV5-1 to TRBJ2-1; D call uncertain. The V end lost 6 bases, the J end lost 8 bases, and 21 bases lay between the germline ends. The germline CDR1 and CDR2 sequences are SGHRS and YFSETQ. CDR3 length: 15 amino acids. CDR3 coding DNA: TGCGCCAGCACCGCCGGGCCCCAGAAGATCTATGAGCAGTTCTTC. Protein product: CASTAGPQKIYEQFF.

The V and J genes are TRBV14 and TRBJ2-5, with 7 bases identical to TRBD1. J lost 2 bases, V lost 4 bases, and 10 bases had no gene match. The CDR3 covers 16 residues. CDR1 SGHDN and CDR2 FVKESK come from the germline V gene. The CDR3 DNA follows: TGTGCCAGCAGCCGTCGAACAGGGGATTGGCAAGAGACCCAGTACTTC. The encoded protein is CASSRRTGDWQETQYF.

The V and J genes are TRBV28 and TRBJ2-6, with 9 bases that match TRBD1. CDR3 length equals 16 residues. The J segment lost 2 bases and the V segment lost 5 bases, leaving 4 bases of the junction unmatched. Germline V CDR1 and CDR2: MDHEN, SYDVKM. In DNA form, the CDR3 reads TGTGCCAGCAGTGGGACAGGGATCCCTGGGGCCAACGTCCTGACTTTC. It translates to CASSGTGIPGANVLTF. The full variable domain, in which reference TRBV28 and TRBJ2-6 provide the parts outside the CDR3, is DVKVTQSSRYLVKRTGEKVFLECVQDMDHENMFWYRQDPGLGLRLIYFSYDVKMKEKGDIPEGYSVSREKKERFSLILESASTNQTSMYLCASSGTGIPGANVLTFGAGSRLTVL.

The chain joins TRBV2 to TRBJ2-3; the D gene could be TRBD1 or TRBD2 (5 bases each). The germline V and J ends were trimmed by 4 bases and 9 bases, with 23 bases remaining between them. The CDR3 spans 16 residues. Germline CDR1 is SNHLY and CDR2 is FYNNEI. This chain's CDR3 is CASSADLGRGVKTQYF. For the CDR3, the DNA is TGTGCCAGCAGTGCCGACCTCGGACGGGGCGTGAAGACGCAGTATTTT.

A note on this clone: The sample carries other DNA sequences with the same CDR3. This chain uses TRBV19 with TRBJ2-1; possibly TRBD2 for D (5 bases). With 6 bases removed from V and 4 bases from J, the gap between germline ends came to 7 bases. The CDR3 sequence is 12 residues long. The germline V gene has CDR1 LNHDA and CDR2 SQIVND (reference sequence). The CDR3 is CASSSGYNEQFF. CDR3 coding DNA: TGTGCCAGTAGCTCGGGGTACAATGAGCAGTTCTTC.